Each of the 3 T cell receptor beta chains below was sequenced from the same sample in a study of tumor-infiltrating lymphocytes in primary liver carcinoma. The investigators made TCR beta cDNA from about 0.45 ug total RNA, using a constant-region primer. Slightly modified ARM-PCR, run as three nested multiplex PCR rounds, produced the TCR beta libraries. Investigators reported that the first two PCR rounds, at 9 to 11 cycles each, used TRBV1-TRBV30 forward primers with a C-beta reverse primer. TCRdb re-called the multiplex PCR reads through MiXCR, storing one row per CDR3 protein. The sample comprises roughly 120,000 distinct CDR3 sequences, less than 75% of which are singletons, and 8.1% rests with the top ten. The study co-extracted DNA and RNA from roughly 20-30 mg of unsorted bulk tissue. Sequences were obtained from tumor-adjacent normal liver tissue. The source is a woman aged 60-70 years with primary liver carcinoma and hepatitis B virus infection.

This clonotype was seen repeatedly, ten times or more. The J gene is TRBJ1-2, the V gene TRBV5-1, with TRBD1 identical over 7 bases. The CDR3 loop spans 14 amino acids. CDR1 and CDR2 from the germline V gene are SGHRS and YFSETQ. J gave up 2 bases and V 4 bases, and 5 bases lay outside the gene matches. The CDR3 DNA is TGCGCCAGCAGCGGAGGGGACAGAAACTATGGCTACACCTTC. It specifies CASSGGDRNYGYTF.

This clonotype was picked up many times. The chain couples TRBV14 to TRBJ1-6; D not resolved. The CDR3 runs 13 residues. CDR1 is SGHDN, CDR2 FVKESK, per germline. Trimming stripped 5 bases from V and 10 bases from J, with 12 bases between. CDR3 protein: CASSLSSGSPLHF. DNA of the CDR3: TGTGCCAGCAGCTTATCATCTGGGTCACCCCTCCACTTT.

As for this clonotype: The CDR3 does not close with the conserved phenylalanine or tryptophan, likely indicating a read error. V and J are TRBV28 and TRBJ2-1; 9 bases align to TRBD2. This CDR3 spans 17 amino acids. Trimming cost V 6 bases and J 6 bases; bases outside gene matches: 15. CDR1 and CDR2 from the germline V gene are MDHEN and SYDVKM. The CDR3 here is CASSSPATSGNFNEQFI. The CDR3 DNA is TGTGCCAGCAGCTCACCCGCGACTAGCGGAAACTTCAATGAGCAGTTCATC.